Shown below are 27 T cell receptor beta chains from a single sample sequenced in a study of blood T cells in healthy people across ages. For the second PCR, which ran for 7 to 11 cycles, a sample-barcoded 5' primer and a J-beta primer mix were used. TCRdb used MiXCR to reprocess the 5' RACE reads, holding one entry per CDR3 protein. Among 630,000 or so distinct CDR3 sequences listed, roughly 32% were seen once. The source material was blood. The receptors come from a woman older than 75 in good health.

The chain joins TRBV27 to TRBJ1-5; no firm D call. The CDR3 contains 13 residues. CDR1 is MNHEY, CDR2 SMNVEV, per germline (reference sequence). V was cut by 6 bases and J by 2 bases, with 8 bases left in between. The CDR3 DNA reads as TGTGCCAGCAGCTGGTCTGGCAATCAGCCCCAGCATTTT. Translation: CASSWSGNQPQHF.

The chain carries TRBV2 and TRBJ1-5; 9 bases align to TRBD1. The J segment lost 0 bases and the V segment lost 6 bases, leaving 3 bases of the junction unmatched. Germline lookup yields CDR1 SNHLY and CDR2 FYNNEI. The CDR3 loop spans 15 amino acids. This CDR3 is CASRGQGNSNQPQHF. For the CDR3, the DNA is TGTGCCAGCAGGGGACAGGGCAATAGCAATCAGCCCCAGCATTTT. The full variable domain, with the rest looked up from reference TRBV2 and TRBJ1-5, is EPEVTQTPSHQVTQMGQEVILRCVPISNHLYFYWYRQILGQKVEFLVSFYNNEISEKSEIFDDQFSVERPDGSNFTLKIRSTKLEDSAMYFCASRGQGNSNQPQHFGDGTRLSIL.

This clonotype has just a few counts. V usage is TRBV7-2 and J usage is TRBJ2-7; 7 nucleotides agree with TRBD1. V was pared by 5 bases and J by 7 bases, with 5 bases of the junction left unmatched. The CDR3 runs to 12 residues. Germline CDR1 reads SGHTA; CDR2 reads FQGNSA. The CDR3 bases are TGTGCCAGCAGCAACCGGGACAGAGAGCAGTACTTC. Translating it yields CASSNRDREQYF.

This clonotype occurred a few times. This may be a read error: a much more frequent sequence differs by one nucleotide. The chain couples TRBV5-5 to TRBJ2-5, with unresolved D. Trimming stripped 4 bases from V and 11 bases from J, with 18 bases between. CDR1 and CDR2 (germline): SGHKS, YYEKEE (reference sequence). This CDR3 is 13 amino acids long. CDR3 amino acids: CASSTRPPDEQYF. The DNA for the CDR3 is TGTGCCAGCAGCACCCGACCACCCGATGAGCAGTACTTC.

V and J are TRBV12-3 or TRBV12-4 and TRBJ2-4; D may be TRBD2 (6 bases). The end of the DNA fits TRBJ2-7 better, so the J call may be wrong. This CDR3 has 14 amino acids. The CDR3 nucleotides read TGTGCCAGCAAAGGGACGGGAGTTTCCTACGAGCAGTACTTC. It codes for CASKGTGVSYEQYF.

This sequence joins TRBV30 and TRBJ2-3, with 8 positions matching TRBD1. This CDR3 has 15 amino acids. Germline CDR1 is GTSNPN and CDR2 is SVGIG (reference sequence). V shed 2 bases, J shed 1 base, and the junction held 5 bases outside the gene matches. The CDR3 spells CAWSTQGAGTDTQYF. As DNA, the CDR3 is TGTGCCTGGAGTACGCAGGGGGCAGGCACAGATACGCAGTATTTT.

About this clonotype itself: One end of the junction fails to match germline, which may point to a read error. This rearrangement joins TRBV7-2 to TRBJ1-2; no reliable D call. The germline CDR1 and CDR2 sequences are SGHTA and FQGNSA. The CDR3 contains 14 residues. In DNA form, the CDR3 reads TGTGCCAGCAGCCTAGCGCGGCCGTCCTATAGCTACACCTTC. Translating gives CASSLARPSYSYTF. The entire variable domain, with the rest obtained from reference TRBV7-2 and TRBJ1-2, is as follows: GAGVSQSPSNKVTEKGKDVELRCDPISGHTALYWYRQSLGQGLEFLIYFQGNSAPDKSGLPSDRFSAERTGGSVSTLTIQRTQQEDSAVYLCASSLARPSYSYTFGSGTRLTVV.

This rearrangement joins TRBV5-1 to TRBJ2-3, with a weak D call TRBD2 (6 bases). The ends were cut back, 4 bases at V and 1 base at J, with 19 bases in the middle. Germline V gene lookup returns CDR1 SGHRS and CDR2 YFSETQ. The CDR3 consists of 17 residues. The CDR3 DNA reads as TGCGCCAGCAGCAGGACCCCGACTAGTCGGGGCACAGATACGCAGTATTTT. Translation gives CASSRTPTSRGTDTQYF.

This clonotype came up many times. The rearrangement links TRBV12-3 or TRBV12-4 to TRBJ2-1, with 10 bases fitting TRBD2. The CDR3 length is 16 residues. The V segment lost 5 bases and the J segment 3 bases; nucleotides outside the gene matches: 7. CDR3 nucleotides: TGTGCCAGCAGTGGACTACCTAGCGGGAGCTACAATGAGCAGTTCTTC. Translation: CASSGLPSGSYNEQFF.

About this clonotype: Compared with germline, one end of the junction differs, possibly owing to a read error. The chain is built from TRBV7-2 and TRBJ1-3, with D unresolved. This CDR3 spans 12 amino acids. The V gene's germline CDR1 is SGHTA and CDR2 FQGNSA. The CDR3 loop is CASSRMGNTRYF. CDR3 in DNA: TGTGCCAGCAGCCGCATGGGGAACACCAGATATTTT. The variable domain in full, completed from reference TRBV7-2 and TRBJ1-3, reads GAGVSQSPSNKVTEKGKDVELRCDPISGHTALYWYRQSLGQGLEFLIYFQGNSAPDKSGLPSDRFSAERTGGSVSTLTIQRTQQEDSAVYLCASSRMGNTRYFGEGSWLTVV.

This clonotype was counted at least ten times. This chain links TRBV7-9 with TRBJ2-1; TRBD2 aligns across 13 bases. The CDR3 is 17 amino acids. After removal of 3 bases from V and 7 bases from J, the junction contained 9 bases not matched to a gene. Germline V gene sequence: CDR1 SEHNR, CDR2 FQNEAQ (reference sequence). The CDR3: CASSFYTGTSGENEQFF. The CDR3 DNA sequence: TGTGCCAGCAGCTTCTACACTGGGACTAGCGGGGAGAATGAGCAGTTCTTC.

This clonotype has a handful of counts. This rearrangement joins TRBV6-2 or TRBV6-3 to TRBJ1-1; 9 bases are shared with TRBD1. After removal of 2 bases from V and 10 bases from J, the junction contained 5 bases not matched to a gene. Germline V gives CDR1 MNHEY, CDR2 SVGEGT. The CDR3 spans 13 residues. The CDR3 protein is CASSYGTGMRAFF. Here the CDR3 DNA reads TGTGCCAGCAGTTACGGGACAGGGATGAGAGCTTTCTTT.

This clonotype has just one count. The V and J genes are TRBV5-6 and TRBJ2-4; D not certain. The CDR3 has 14 residues. The germline V and J ends were trimmed by 1 base and 1 base, with 6 bases remaining between them. Germline-derived CDR1 and CDR2 are SGHDT and YYEEEE. CDR3 sequence reads: CASSLLDAKNIQYF. CDR3 DNA sequence: TGTGCCAGCAGCTTGTTAGACGCCAAAAACATTCAGTACTTC.

This clonotype was observed at least ten times. The chain uses TRBV3-1 and TRBJ2-5, with a tentative D call TRBD1 (6 bases). Looked up from germline, CDR1 is LGHDT and CDR2 is YNNKEL (reference sequence). CDR3 length: 14 amino acids. V lost 4 bases, J lost 7 bases, and 16 bases lay in between. CDR3: CASSLSGARRTQYF. CDR3 in DNA: TGTGCCAGCAGCCTCTCAGGGGCCCGTAGGACCCAGTACTTC.

This clonotype was detected many times. The chain links TRBV6-6 to TRBJ2-5; D ambiguous. Deletions cut 6 bases from V and 0 bases from J, with 11 bases between. Germline V gives CDR1 MNHNY, CDR2 SVGAGI (reference sequence). The CDR3 is 14 residues long. This CDR3 is CASSLDIDQETQYF. As DNA, the CDR3 is TGTGCCAGCAGCCTCGACATTGACCAAGAGACCCAGTACTTC.

Concerning this clonotype itself: This may stem from a read error, because a much larger clone lies one nucleotide away. The chain recombines TRBV6-5 with TRBJ2-1, with TRBD1 matching 9 bases. Germline V CDR1 and CDR2: MNHEY, SVGAGI. After removal of 0 bases from V and 10 bases from J, the junction contained 10 bases not matched to a gene. This CDR3 region has 16 residues. CDR3 bases: TGTGCCAGCAGTTACTCGATACCGGGACAGGGCTACGAGCAGTTCTTC. This translates into CASSYSIPGQGYEQFF.

The chain joins TRBV5-1 to TRBJ2-2; 12 bases map to TRBD2. CDR3 length: 16 residues. V shed 6 bases and J 1 base; nucleotides not matched to a gene: 4. CDR1 is SGHRS, CDR2 YFSETQ, per germline. The CDR3 region is CASKRGLAGNTGELFF. CDR3 nucleotide sequence: TGCGCCAGCAAGAGGGGACTAGCGGGGAACACCGGGGAGCTGTTTTTT.

About this clonotype itself: A much larger clone differs from this one at a single base, so this may be a read error. The genes are TRBV5-4 and TRBJ2-5; 15 bases match TRBD2. Germline V gene sequence: CDR1 SGHNT, CDR2 YYREEE (reference sequence). There are 18 residues in the CDR3. Trimming cost V 1 base and J 11 bases; bases outside gene matches: 15. CDR3 in DNA: TGTGCCAGCAGCTTGCCCGGACTAGCGGGGGGGGAGGGTAATGAGCAGTACTTC. This translates into CASSLPGLAGGEGNEQYF.

In its sample, this clonotype was seen a few times. A much larger clone lies a single base off, so this may be a read error. The V and J genes are TRBV6-6 and TRBJ1-2, with 8 bases identical to TRBD1. CDR1 is MNHNY, CDR2 SVGAGI, per germline (reference sequence). V was pared by 6 bases and J by 7 bases, with 7 bases of the junction left unmatched. The CDR3 consists of 13 residues. The CDR3 DNA reads TGTGCCAGCAGCCGACAGGGGAGCGCTGGCTACACCTTC. Translated, it gives CASSRQGSAGYTF.

This clonotype has only a few counts. The rearrangement links TRBV20-1 to TRBJ2-7; 10 bases line up with TRBD2. The CDR3 runs 14 residues. Germline CDR1 reads DFQATT; CDR2 reads SNEGSKA (reference sequence). V dropped 4 bases and J dropped 7; count of bases not matched to a gene: 10. CDR3 DNA: TGCAGTGCTATAACCAGCGGGAGGGCCGATGAGCAGTACTTC. It yields the protein CSAITSGRADEQYF.

The chain couples TRBV7-2 to TRBJ1-1; D remains unclear. CDR3 length: 11 residues. V was shortened by 5 bases and J by 7 bases, with 8 bases between the two germline ends. Germline assignment: CDR1 SGHTA and CDR2 FQGNSA. CDR3 nucleotides: TGTGCCAGCAGCGACGCCGGTGAAGCTTTCTTT. It yields the protein CASSDAGEAFF.

This clonotype was seen many times. The chain has TRBV29-1 and TRBJ2-2; a weak D match, TRBD1 (5 bases). From germline, CDR1 is SQVTM and CDR2 ANQGSEA. Trimming stripped 4 bases from V and 3 bases from J, with 9 bases between. The CDR3 loop spans 13 amino acids. The DNA for the CDR3 is TGCAGCGTTGGGGCAGGGTACACCGGGGAGCTGTTTTTT. Amino acid sequence: CSVGAGYTGELFF.

This clonotype has a count of ten or more. This chain links TRBV4-3 with TRBJ1-2; 9 nucleotides align to TRBD1. This CDR3 spans 15 amino acids. Germline V lookup: CDR1 LGHNA, CDR2 YSLEER. With V trimmed by 5 bases and J by 2 bases, 6 bases remained unmatched. The CDR3 coding sequence is TGCGCCAGCAGCTCGCCCGGACAGGGGAACTATGGCTACACCTTC. Translated: CASSSPGQGNYGYTF.

The table lists this clonotype with a few counts. CDR3 residues: CASSPTNSPLHF. CDR3 sequence (DNA): TGTGCCAGCAGCCCGACAAATTCACCCCTCCACTTT. The chain couples TRBV3-1 to TRBJ1-6; D gene ambiguous. The CDR3 length is 12 residues. Trimming removed 4 bases from V and 7 bases from J, with 5 bases in between. Germline CDR1 LGHDT, CDR2 YNNKEL (reference sequence).

As to this clonotype: The germline gene is not matched at one end of the junction; a read error may be the cause. The rearrangement joins TRBV6-5 to TRBJ2-1, with TRBD2 matching 8 bases. The CDR3 runs to 13 residues. Germline CDR1 MNHEY, CDR2 SVGAGI. CDR3 sequence reads: CVSTTRGGNEQFF. The CDR3 region has the DNA TGTGTCAGCACCACCCGGGGGGGAAATGAGCAGTTCTTC.

This clonotype was counted many times. The chain joins TRBV7-9 to TRBJ2-6; D is tentatively TRBD1 or TRBD2 (6 bases each). Germline CDR1 reads SEHNR; CDR2 reads FQNEAQ (reference sequence). The CDR3 contains 19 residues. The V and J ends lost 5 bases and 0 bases respectively, with 20 bases between them. The CDR3 DNA reads TGTGCCAGCAGCCCCCGATGGCAGGGGACTCGCTCTGGGGCCAACGTCCTGACTTTC. Translating it yields CASSPRWQGTRSGANVLTF.

The J gene is TRBJ2-5, the V gene TRBV20-1; D might be TRBD2 (5 bases). TRBJ2-7 explains the end of the DNA better; the J call may be wrong. The germline gives CDR1 DFQATT, CDR2 SNEGSKA (reference sequence). The CDR3 totals 11 residues. The CDR3 DNA reads TGCAGTGCTAGGGCCGGGGACGAGCAGTACTTC. Translating gives CSARAGDEQYF.